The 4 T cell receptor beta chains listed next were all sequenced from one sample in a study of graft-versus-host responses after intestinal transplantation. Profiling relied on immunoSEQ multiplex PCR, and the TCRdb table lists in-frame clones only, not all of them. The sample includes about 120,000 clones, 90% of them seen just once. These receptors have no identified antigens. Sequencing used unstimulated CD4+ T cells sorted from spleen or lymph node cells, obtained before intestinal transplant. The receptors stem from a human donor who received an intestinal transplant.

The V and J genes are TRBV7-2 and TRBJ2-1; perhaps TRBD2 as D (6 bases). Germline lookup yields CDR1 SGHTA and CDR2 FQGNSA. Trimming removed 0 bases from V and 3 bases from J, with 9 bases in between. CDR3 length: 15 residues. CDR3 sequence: CASSLAGLDYNEQFF. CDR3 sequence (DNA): TGTGCCAGCAGCTTAGCGGGACTTGACTACAATGAGCAGTTCTTC.

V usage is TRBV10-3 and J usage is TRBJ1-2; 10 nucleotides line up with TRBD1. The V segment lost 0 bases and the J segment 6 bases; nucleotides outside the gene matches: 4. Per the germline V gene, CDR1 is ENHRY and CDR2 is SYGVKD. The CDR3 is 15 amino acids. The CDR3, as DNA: TGTGCCATCAGTGAGTCGGGGACAGGGGTTAATGGCTACACCTTC. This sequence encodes CAISESGTGVNGYTF.

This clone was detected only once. CDR3 protein: CASSVGLAENNEQFF. The CDR3 nucleotides are TGTGCCAGCAGCGTAGGGTTAGCGGAGAACAATGAGCAGTTCTTC. The chain carries TRBV9 and TRBJ2-1; possibly TRBD2 for D (6 bases). Trimming shortened V by 0 bases and J by 5 bases, and 12 bases separated the two germline ends. The CDR3 consists of 15 residues. CDR1 and CDR2 from the germline V gene are SGDLS and YYNGEE.

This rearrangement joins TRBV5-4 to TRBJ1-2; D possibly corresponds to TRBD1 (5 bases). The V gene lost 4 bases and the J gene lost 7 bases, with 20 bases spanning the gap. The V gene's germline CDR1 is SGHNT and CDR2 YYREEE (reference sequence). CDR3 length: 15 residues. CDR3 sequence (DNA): TGTGCCAGCAGCCGCTTGGCAGGGAAAGTAGGTGGCTACACCTTC. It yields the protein CASSRLAGKVGGYTF.